The 9 T cell receptor beta chains in this list originate from one sample, sequenced in a study of cytomegalovirus exposure and HLA in healthy donors. The table came from immunoSEQ multiplex PCR; TCRdb's copy has only in-frame clones and leaves some out. The sample carries over 200,000 clones, around 90% recorded once. The sequenced sample consisted of PBMCs. The receptors derive from a woman in her 30s in good health and CMV-seronegative.

In this sample, this clone turned up a few times. V usage is TRBV5-4 and J usage is TRBJ2-2; 7 bases are a match to TRBD2. Germline CDR1 and CDR2: SGHNT and YYREEE (reference sequence). V was pared by 0 bases and J by 7 bases, with 9 bases of the junction left unmatched. The CDR3 contains 16 residues. CDR3 sequence (DNA): TGTGCCAGCAGCTTGGATCCCGCGGGAGCGGACGGGGAGCTGTTTTTT. Translating gives CASSLDPAGADGELFF. The variable domain in full, with the rest retrieved from reference TRBV5-4 and TRBJ2-2, is ETGVTQSPTHLIKTRGQQVTLRCSSQSGHNTVSWYQQALGQGPQFIFQYYREEENGRGNFPPRFSGLQFPNYSSELNVNALELDDSALYLCASSLDPAGADGELFFGEGSRLTVL.

The chain combines TRBV5-8 with TRBJ1-2, with D possibly being TRBD1 (6 bases). Germline V gene lookup returns CDR1 SGHTS and CDR2 YDEGEE. The germline V and J ends were trimmed by 3 bases and 3 bases, with 12 bases remaining between them. CDR3 length: 14 amino acids. CDR3 loop: CASSSDSRDYGYTF. CDR3 DNA: TGTGCCAGCAGCTCGGACAGCCGAGACTATGGCTACACCTTC. Full variable domain (missing parts from reference TRBV5-8 and TRBJ1-2): EAGVTQSPTHLIKTRGQQATLRCSPISGHTSVYWYQQALGLGLQFLLWYDEGEERNRGNFPPRFSGRQFPNYSSELNVNALELEDSALYLCASSSDSRDYGYTFGSGTRLTVV.

The V and J genes are TRBV13 and TRBJ2-7, with TRBD1 matching 9 bases. The CDR3 extends over 14 amino acids. The J segment lost 3 bases and the V segment lost 5 bases, leaving 5 bases of the junction unmatched. Germline V CDR1 and CDR2: PRHDT, FYEKMQ (reference sequence). The CDR3 loop is CASSLRDRDYEQYF. The CDR3 DNA follows: TGTGCCAGCAGCCTTCGGGACAGGGACTACGAGCAGTACTTC. Combining the CDR3 with reference TRBV13 and TRBJ2-7 gives the whole variable domain AAGVIQSPRHLIKEKRETATLKCYPIPRHDTVYWYQQGPGQDPQFLISFYEKMQSDKGSIPDRFSAQQFSDYHSELNMSSLELGDSALYFCASSLRDRDYEQYFGPGTRLTVT.

This chain connects TRBV27 to TRBJ2-3; TRBD1 agrees at 7 bases. The CDR3 sequence is 15 residues long. The ends lost 6 bases at V and 2 bases at J; junction bases unmatched: 8. Germline loops: CDR1 MNHEY, CDR2 SMNVEV (reference sequence). CDR3 sequence: CASRPDRANTDTQYF. In nucleotides, the CDR3 is TGTGCCAGCAGACCCGACAGGGCCAACACAGATACGCAGTATTTT.

The chain uses TRBV6-5 and TRBJ2-5; no clear D gene. The CDR3 totals 13 residues. V lost 5 bases to trimming and J lost 5 bases, with 12 bases between them. Germline V gene lookup returns CDR1 MNHEY and CDR2 SVGAGI. The CDR3 loop reads CASSTGVWETQYF. The CDR3 nucleotides read TGTGCCAGCAGTACGGGCGTTTGGGAGACCCAGTACTTC.

The chain combines TRBV5-1 with TRBJ2-1; 11 bases are shared with TRBD2. Germline trimming cut 2 bases from V and 3 bases from J; bases unmatched to any gene: 1. Per the germline V gene, CDR1 is SGHRS and CDR2 is YFSETQ. The CDR3 is 15 residues long. CDR3 nucleotide sequence: TGCGCCAGCAGCTTACTAGCGGGAGACTACAATGAGCAGTTCTTC. Translating gives CASSLLAGDYNEQFF.

This clone was seen only once. The chain employs TRBV10-3 and TRBJ2-2; D ambiguous. There are 15 residues in the CDR3. CDR1 and CDR2 from the germline V gene are ENHRY and SYGVKD. The V end was cut by 0 bases, the J end by 5 bases, with 10 bases between. Written as DNA, the CDR3 is TGTGCCATCAGTGAGTCGCCTACTGGAACCGGGGAGCTGTTTTTT. Amino acid sequence: CAISESPTGTGELFF.

This chain connects TRBV11-2 to TRBJ2-7; tentatively, D is TRBD1 (5 bases). The CDR3 spans 12 residues. V was pared by 5 bases and J by 5 bases, with 10 bases between. Germline V lookup: CDR1 SGHAT, CDR2 FQNNGV. CDR3 loop: CASSKGANEQYF. The CDR3 DNA reads TGTGCCAGCAGCAAAGGGGCCAACGAGCAGTACTTC.

With regard to this clone: Other DNA sequences in the sample encode the same CDR3. The chain couples TRBV27 to TRBJ2-1; D is uncertain. CDR1 is MNHEY and CDR2 is SMNVEV in the germline V gene (reference sequence). The V end was cut by 9 bases, the J end by 4 bases, with 16 bases between. The CDR3 contains 14 residues. This CDR3 reads CASRPSGSYNEQFF. The CDR3 DNA reads as TGTGCCAGTAGACCATCCGGTTCATACAATGAGCAGTTCTTC.